This T cell receptor beta chain was obtained from a study of T cell responses to AZD1222 COVID-19 vaccine. A note on this clone: Its antigen remains unidentified.

Only in-frame clones appear in the TCRdb table, and some are missing; sequencing was by immunoSEQ multiplex PCR. The data hold 150,000 to 200,000 clones, with over 80% observed a single time. Points from the study as a whole: Regions 160-218 and 743-854 held dominance among vaccine-associated CD4 TCRs, which spanned spike. Repertoire samples came only from after the peak T cell response. Clonal diversity was possibly underestimated, and white British individuals and females predominated among donors.

CDR1 is KGHSH, CDR2 LQKENI, per germline. The CDR3 is 15 residues long. V gave up 2 bases and J gave up 14 bases; unmatched junction bases: 11. The source is an adult in good health. The chain is built from TRBV18 and TRBJ1-6; 8 bases agree with TRBD1. Sequencing was performed on peripheral blood, taken on day 0 of AZD1222 vaccination. The CDR3 region is CASSPSGTGSFTLHF. DNA for the CDR3: TGTGCCAGCTCACCATCCGGGACAGGATCTTTCACCCTCCACTTT.